These 28 T cell receptor beta chains came from one sample sequenced in a study of T cells in Graves' hyperthyroidism and ophthalmopathy. Amplified TCR beta CDR3 regions derived from RNA transcripts. The TCR CDR3 was amplified in a first-round RT-PCR using the HTBI primer set. TCRdb ran MiXCR on the multiplex PCR reads and lists one entry per CDR3 protein. This table has hundreds of thousands of distinct CDR3 sequences, 22% appearing once. What was sequenced was blood. These receptor sequences come from a man under 40 with Graves' ophthalmopathy.

About this clonotype itself: This clone may be a read error of a much larger clone one base away. V usage is TRBV7-9 and J usage is TRBJ2-6; D is perhaps TRBD1 (5 bases). Trimming took 3 bases from V and 1 from J, leaving 7 bases between them. Germline assignment: CDR1 SEHNR and CDR2 FQNEAQ (reference sequence). There are 15 residues in the CDR3. The CDR3 is CASSFSGSGANVLTF. CDR3 coding DNA: TGTGCCAGCAGCTTTTCAGGGTCTGGGGCCAACGTCCTGACTTTC.

This clonotype came up a few times. The V gene is TRBV20-1, the J gene TRBJ2-1; D might be TRBD1 (5 bases). The CDR3 sequence is 16 residues long. Germline V gives CDR1 DFQATT, CDR2 SNEGSKA (reference sequence). V was cut by 0 bases and J by 5 bases, with 17 bases left in between. The chain's CDR3 is CSARDYPKDSDNEQFF. CDR3 coding DNA: TGCAGTGCTAGAGATTACCCCAAAGACAGCGACAATGAGCAGTTCTTC.

This clonotype was recorded at least ten times. The rearrangement links TRBV5-1 to TRBJ2-1; 9 positions match TRBD1. This CDR3 region has 15 residues. V shed 4 bases and J 4 bases; nucleotides not matched to a gene: 6. Germline V CDR1 and CDR2: SGHRS, YFSETQ. The CDR3 loop is CASSEQGASYNEQFF. Here the CDR3 DNA reads TGCGCCAGCAGCGAACAGGGGGCATCATACAATGAGCAGTTCTTC.

The table lists this clonotype with a few counts. The chain has TRBV12-3 or TRBV12-4 and TRBJ2-7; D gene ambiguous. V was cut by 6 bases and J by 3 bases, with 12 bases left in between. CDR3 length equals 13 residues. The CDR3 DNA sequence: TGTGCCAGCAGCAGATTCACGGGCTACGAGCAGTACTTC. Residues: CASSRFTGYEQYF.

This clonotype was seen many times. CDR3 in amino acids: CASSPGTGGEQYF. The CDR3 region has the DNA TGTGCCAGCTCACCTGGGACAGGGGGGGAGCAGTACTTC. V is TRBV18 and J is TRBJ2-7, with 11 bases fitting TRBD1. J was trimmed by 7 bases and V by 3 bases; bases with no gene match: 2. This CDR3 contains 13 residues. The germline V gene has CDR1 KGHSH and CDR2 LQKENI.

CDR3 in amino acids: CATQIGYGSNQPQHF. CDR3 coding DNA: TGTGCCACCCAAATCGGGTACGGTAGCAATCAGCCCCAGCATTTT. This chain uses TRBV19 with TRBJ1-5; D is unresolved. V was clipped by 10 bases and J by 0 bases, with 16 bases between them. This CDR3 has 15 amino acids. The germline gives CDR1 LNHDA, CDR2 SQIVND (reference sequence).

This clonotype showed up many times. This chain joins TRBV5-6 and TRBJ2-7, with D possibly TRBD1 on 5 matching bases. Germline-derived CDR1 and CDR2 are SGHDT and YYEEEE. CDR3 length: 14 amino acids. V was pared by 4 bases and J by 5 bases, with 16 bases between. In nucleotides, the CDR3 is TGTGCCAGCAGCCCTTGGGGCCTCTGGGACGAGCAGTACTTC. Its translation: CASSPWGLWDEQYF.

This clonotype appeared many times. The V and J genes are TRBV20-1 and TRBJ1-2; a possible D gene is TRBD1 (5 bases). CDR3 size: 14 residues. Between the trimmed V and J ends, which lost 3 bases and 8 bases, there was a span of 19 bases. Germline loops: CDR1 DFQATT, CDR2 SNEGSKA (reference sequence). The CDR3 is CSASRQGGGYGYTF. The CDR3 bases are TGCAGTGCTAGTCGGCAGGGAGGAGGGTACGGCTACACCTTC.

This clonotype has at least ten counts. DNA of the CDR3: TGTGCCAGCAGTTTAGGGGACAGGGGGCTTTCCTACGAGCAGTACTTC. As protein: CASSLGDRGLSYEQYF. This chain uses TRBV28 with TRBJ2-7; 12 bases are a match to TRBD1. There are 16 residues in the CDR3. V lost 2 bases, J lost 1 base, and 3 bases stayed unmatched. Germline CDR1 MDHEN, CDR2 SYDVKM.

Many counts were recorded for this clonotype. The V call is TRBV11-1, the J call TRBJ1-4, with no clear D. Germline-derived CDR1 and CDR2 are SGHAT and FQDESV (reference sequence). Trimming cost V 5 bases and J 0 bases, with 10 bases left between them. The CDR3 has 15 residues. The CDR3 sequence is CASSTHGATNEKLFF. The DNA for the CDR3 is TGTGCCAGCAGCACTCACGGAGCAACTAATGAAAAACTGTTTTTT.

The chain recombines TRBV3-1 with TRBJ2-5; D might be TRBD2 (6 bases). The germline CDR1 and CDR2 sequences are LGHDT and YNNKEL (reference sequence). Trimming left V 3 bases short and J 2 bases short, with 13 bases between. The CDR3 consists of 15 residues. CDR3 bases: TGTGCCAGCAGCCAGCCCGGGACTCCTCAAGAGACCCAGTACTTC. The encoded protein is CASSQPGTPQETQYF.

V usage is TRBV7-3 and J usage is TRBJ2-1; D is perhaps TRBD2 (5 bases). Germline values: CDR1 SGHTA, CDR2 FQGTGA. V lost 3 bases to trimming and J lost 0 bases, with 6 bases between them. The CDR3 spans 14 residues. CDR3 sequence: CASSFSDSYNEQFF. CDR3 DNA: TGTGCCAGCAGCTTTAGCGACTCCTACAATGAGCAGTTCTTC.

The V and J genes are TRBV3-1 and TRBJ2-3; D possibly corresponds to TRBD1 (6 bases). The CDR3 sequence is 15 residues long. Trimming shortened V by 2 bases and J by 2 bases, and 11 bases separated the two germline ends. CDR1 LGHDT and CDR2 YNNKEL come from the germline V gene (reference sequence). CDR3 loop: CASSQSQGVTDTQYF. For the CDR3, the DNA is TGTGCCAGCAGCCAATCACAGGGCGTCACAGATACGCAGTATTTT.

This chain links TRBV2 with TRBJ2-7, with 7 bases aligning to TRBD1. This CDR3 has 15 residues. Looked up from germline, CDR1 is SNHLY and CDR2 is FYNNEI. With 5 bases clipped from V and 2 bases from J, the junction kept 9 bases outside the gene matches. Written as DNA, the CDR3 is TGTGCCAGCAGTCTAGACAGGGCTTCAACCTACGAGCAGTACTTC. It specifies CASSLDRASTYEQYF.

This clonotype was counted a few times. The chain recombines TRBV5-5 with TRBJ1-5, with D perhaps matching TRBD1 (6 bases). Germline V gene data show CDR1 as SGHKS and CDR2 as YYEKEE (reference sequence). The CDR3 spans 15 residues. The V and J ends lost 4 bases and 0 bases respectively, with 11 bases between them. The CDR3 here is CASSPDRFSNQPQHF. The CDR3 coding sequence is TGTGCCAGCAGCCCAGACAGGTTTAGCAATCAGCCCCAGCATTTT.

The sample holds a few counts of this clonotype. The chain uses TRBV5-5 and TRBJ2-5; D gene unclear. V was pared by 4 bases and J by 4 bases, with 11 bases between. CDR1 and CDR2 from the germline V gene are SGHKS and YYEKEE (reference sequence). There are 13 residues in the CDR3. CDR3 residues: CASSVTYSETQYF. DNA of the CDR3: TGTGCCAGCAGCGTGACTTACTCAGAGACCCAGTACTTC.

The chain combines TRBV28 with TRBJ1-2; TRBD1 is a possible D gene (5 bases). The CDR3 is made up of 14 amino acids. V lost 6 bases and J 4 bases, leaving 15 bases between the germline ends. Germline CDR1 MDHEN, CDR2 SYDVKM. CDR3 amino acids: CASRTGKHLYGYTF. The CDR3 DNA is TGTGCCAGCAGAACAGGAAAGCACCTCTATGGCTACACCTTC.

This clonotype has a count of ten or more. The rearrangement links TRBV2 to TRBJ2-3, with TRBD1 matching over 8 bases. Looked up from germline, CDR1 is SNHLY and CDR2 is FYNNEI. This CDR3 is 16 amino acids long. J was trimmed by 5 bases and V by 7 bases; bases with no gene match: 14. CDR3 amino acids: CASTRQSAGGKDTQYF. The CDR3 DNA reads TGTGCCAGCACCCGACAGTCGGCAGGGGGCAAAGATACGCAGTATTTT. The variable domain in full, completed from reference TRBV2 and TRBJ2-3, reads EPEVTQTPSHQVTQMGQEVILRCVPISNHLYFYWYRQILGQKVEFLVSFYNNEISEKSEIFDDQFSVERPDGSNFTLKIRSTKLEDSAMYFCASTRQSAGGKDTQYFGPGTRLTVL.

This clonotype was recorded a few times. The J gene is TRBJ2-7, the V gene TRBV28, with a possible D match to TRBD2 (5 bases). V was trimmed by 8 bases and J by 3 bases, leaving 11 bases between them. Germline loops: CDR1 MDHEN, CDR2 SYDVKM. This CDR3 contains 12 residues. CDR3 residues: CASGIGGYEQYF. As DNA, the CDR3 is TGTGCCAGCGGAATCGGAGGCTACGAGCAGTACTTC.

This chain uses TRBV7-2 with TRBJ1-6; D gene ambiguous. The V end lost 5 bases, the J end lost 10 bases, and 15 bases lay between the germline ends. Looked up from germline, CDR1 is SGHTA and CDR2 is FQGNSA. The CDR3 extends over 14 amino acids. The CDR3 sequence is CASSKGKIRSPLHF. CDR3 coding DNA: TGTGCCAGCAGCAAAGGGAAGATTCGATCACCCCTCCACTTT.

This clonotype was seen ten or more times. V is TRBV11-2 and J is TRBJ1-1; possibly TRBD1 for D (5 bases). Germline V lookup: CDR1 SGHAT, CDR2 FQNNGV. This CDR3 spans 14 amino acids. The ends were cut back, 3 bases at V and 10 bases at J, with 18 bases in the middle. Here the CDR3 reads CASSLGQGGLTAFF. The CDR3 nucleotides are TGTGCCAGCAGCTTGGGCCAGGGAGGACTCACAGCTTTCTTT.

This chain uses TRBV2 with TRBJ2-7; 8 bases agree with TRBD2. J lost 7 bases, V lost 2 bases, and 4 bases had no gene match. This CDR3 is 13 amino acids long. Germline V lookup: CDR1 SNHLY, CDR2 FYNNEI. CDR3 region: CASSEWREEEQYF. The CDR3 nucleotides are TGTGCCAGCAGTGAATGGCGGGAGGAGGAGCAGTACTTC.

Note on this clonotype: It is unclear where the CDR3 begins or ends on the DNA, so no DNA is shown, and the CDR3 is as TCRdb lists it. The rearrangement uses TRBV6-1 and TRBJ2-1; TRBD2, the table's D call, lacks a check against the DNA. With termini counted, the CDR3 has 22 amino acids. CDR1 is MNHNS and CDR2 is SASEGT in the germline V gene. This CDR3 reads CASSFYICSARDGTSGSIEQFF.

This clonotype has at least ten counts. The rearrangement joins TRBV5-1 to TRBJ1-1; a weak D match, TRBD1 (5 bases). The CDR3 covers 15 residues. V shed 0 bases and J shed 7 bases, with 16 bases lying between them. Germline V gene lookup returns CDR1 SGHRS and CDR2 YFSETQ. Here the CDR3 reads CASSLEPTEAVEAFF. The DNA of the CDR3 is TGCGCCAGCAGCTTGGAGCCGACAGAGGCAGTTGAAGCTTTCTTT.

The chain carries TRBV27 and TRBJ2-2, with unresolved D. V dropped 0 bases and J dropped 0 bases, with 5 bases sitting between them. Germline assignment: CDR1 MNHEY and CDR2 SMNVEV (reference sequence). The CDR3 extends over 15 amino acids. Written as DNA, the CDR3 is TGTGCCAGCAGTTTATCGGTCTCGAACACCGGGGAGCTGTTTTTT. It specifies CASSLSVSNTGELFF.

CDR3 amino acids: CASSLAGRDTEAFF. CDR3 coding DNA: TGTGCCAGCAGCTTAGCCGGTAGGGACACTGAAGCTTTCTTT. The chain links TRBV7-9 to TRBJ1-1, with no clear D. V lost 0 bases to trimming and J lost 3 bases, with 8 bases between them. The CDR3 totals 14 residues. The germline V gene encodes CDR1 SEHNR and CDR2 FQNEAQ (reference sequence).

The genes are TRBV6-1 and TRBJ2-1; TRBD2 matches 8 bases. The CDR3 runs 15 residues. Losses at the gene ends were 8 bases for V and 3 bases for J; bases not matched to a gene: 9. Germline-derived CDR1 and CDR2 are MNHNS and SASEGT. CDR3 in DNA: TGTGCCAGCCGGACTAGCCCGGACCGCTACAATGAGCAGTTCTTC. It specifies CASRTSPDRYNEQFF.

A word on this clonotype: With a much larger clone just one base away, this may be a read error. The J gene is TRBJ2-7, the V gene TRBV11-2; D assignment may be TRBD1 or TRBD2 (5 bases each). With 5 bases removed from V and 2 bases from J, the gap between germline ends came to 16 bases. CDR1 and CDR2 (germline): SGHAT, FQNNGV. The length of the CDR3 is 15 residues. CDR3 sequence (DNA): TGTGCCAGCAGCGTTTCTAGCAGGACACCCTACGAGCAGTACTTC. Protein sequence: CASSVSSRTPYEQYF.